What follows is one T cell receptor beta chain and its context. The record originates from a study of long-term antiretroviral therapy in people with HIV. Researchers ran immunoSEQ v3.0 at survey level. Produced via immunoSEQ multiplex PCR; TCRdb's table is partial and in-frame only. The table records over 30,000 clones, around four fifths of them present only once. V shed 9 bases and J shed 1 base, with 12 bases lying between them. The CDR3 spans 13 residues. CDR1 is SNHLY, CDR2 FYNNEI, per germline. The receptor was isolated from a man younger than 35 with HIV. V and J are TRBV2 and TRBJ1-1, with D unresolved. Sample: unsorted PBMCs, taken 1 year after starting antiretroviral therapy. For the CDR3, the DNA is TGTGCCAGGAAGGGAGCTTCGAACACTGAAGCTTTCTTT. Translated, it gives CARKGASNTEAFF.